The source of this T cell receptor beta chain is a study of blood T cell repertoires in COVID-19. Turning to the study itself: The study drew acute and convalescent COVID-19 samples from the United States, Italy and Spain. PBMCs, B-cell-depleted T cells, or T cells were the source of the cDNA or gDNA that made up the material.

Germline V lookup: CDR1 SEHNR, CDR2 FQNEAQ (reference sequence). The CDR3 is 17 residues long. The trim removed 1 base at V and 4 bases at J, leaving 11 bases unmatched. Using immunoSEQ multiplex PCR, the repertoire was profiled, and TCRdb retains in-frame clones only, with some absent. Of over 200,000 clones in the sample, around 90% were seen once. The sequence was collected from a man in his 60s who had recovered from COVID-19. What was sequenced was peripheral blood. V usage is TRBV7-9 and J usage is TRBJ2-3; 7 bases agree with TRBD2. CDR3 bases: TGTGCCAGCAGCTTAGTGGCTAGCGGAAGGAGGTCAGATACGCAGTATTTT. Amino acid sequence: CASSLVASGRRSDTQYF.